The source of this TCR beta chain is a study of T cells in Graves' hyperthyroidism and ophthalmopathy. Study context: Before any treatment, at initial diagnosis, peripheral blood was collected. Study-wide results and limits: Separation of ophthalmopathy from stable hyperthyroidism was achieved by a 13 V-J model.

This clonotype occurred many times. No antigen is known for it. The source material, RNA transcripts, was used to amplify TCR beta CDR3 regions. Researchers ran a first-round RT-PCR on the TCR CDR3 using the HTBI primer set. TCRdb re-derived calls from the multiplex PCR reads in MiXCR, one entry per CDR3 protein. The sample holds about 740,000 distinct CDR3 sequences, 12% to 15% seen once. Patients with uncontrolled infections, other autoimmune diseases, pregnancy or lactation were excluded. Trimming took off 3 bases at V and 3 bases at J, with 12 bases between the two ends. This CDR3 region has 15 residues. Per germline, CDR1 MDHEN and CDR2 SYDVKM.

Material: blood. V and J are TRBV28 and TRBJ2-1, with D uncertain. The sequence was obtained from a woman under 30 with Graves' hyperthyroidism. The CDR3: CASSFQATLYNEQFF. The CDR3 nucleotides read TGTGCCAGCAGTTTTCAGGCCACGCTCTACAATGAGCAGTTCTTC.